This passage covers 4 T cell receptor beta chains from one sample sequenced in a study of blood T cells in healthy people across ages. For the second PCR, which ran for roughly 6 to 12 cycles, a sample-barcoded 5' primer and a J-beta primer mix were used. TCRdb used MiXCR to reprocess the 5' RACE reads, holding one entry per CDR3 protein. The sample records about 560,000 distinct CDR3 sequences, approximately 26% being singletons. The sample also formed part of further work on T cells of mothers and their children.

Input material: blood. Receptors were obtained from a boy aged 2 to 10 in good health.

The chain couples TRBV6-6 to TRBJ2-5; D is ambiguous. Trimming removed 2 bases at V and 0 bases at J, with 10 bases between. The CDR3 runs 15 residues. From germline, CDR1 is MNHNY and CDR2 SVGAGI (reference sequence). In DNA form, the CDR3 reads TGTGCCAGCAGTTACGAGTCGGCGGACCAAGAGACCCAGTACTTC. As protein: CASSYESADQETQYF.

The chain joins TRBV2 to TRBJ1-1, with 8 bases that match TRBD1. This CDR3 has 13 amino acids. CDR1 SNHLY and CDR2 FYNNEI come from the germline V gene. Unmatched junction bases numbered 8, after V lost 6 bases and J lost 8 bases. The CDR3 DNA is TGTGCCAGCAGGGGACAGGTGGGATCCGAAGCTTTCTTT. It yields the protein CASRGQVGSEAFF.

V usage is TRBV5-5 and J usage is TRBJ2-2; perhaps TRBD2 as D (5 bases). Germline loops: CDR1 SGHKS, CDR2 YYEKEE (reference sequence). CDR3 size: 16 residues. Trimming stripped 0 bases from V and 1 base from J, with 10 bases between. In nucleotides, the CDR3 is TGTGCCAGCAGCTTGGGGGCTGCGGGGAACACCGGGGAGCTGTTTTTT. It yields the protein CASSLGAAGNTGELFF.

There are a few counts of this clonotype. The chain recombines TRBV27 with TRBJ2-7, with 8 bases identical to TRBD2. CDR3 size: 16 residues. V lost 5 bases to trimming and J lost 2 bases; unmatched junction nucleotides: 11. Germline CDR1 MNHEY, CDR2 SMNVEV (reference sequence). CDR3 amino acids: CASSITRTSWAYEQYF. The CDR3, as DNA: TGTGCCAGCAGTATAACGCGGACTAGCTGGGCCTACGAGCAGTACTTC.